One and the same sample provided the 21 T cell receptor beta chains below, sequenced in a study of post-analysis software for immune sequencing data. Carried by the TCR beta cDNA libraries were unique molecular identifiers. Each CDR3 protein gets one entry after TCRdb re-called the PCR reads with MiXCR. The table includes about 540,000 distinct CDR3 sequences, around 36% detected once. These receptors' targets are unknown. Study-level results: Patients carried a few TRBV segments more frequently than controls did, and TRBV5-6, TRBV5-1 and TRBV20-1 were among them.

Material for sequencing was blood. Every receptor here comes from a girl aged 2 to 17 with multiple sclerosis.

The chain links TRBV29-1 to TRBJ2-4, with 11 nucleotides matching TRBD1. The assigned J gene may be wrong: the sequence end matches TRBJ2-7 better. The CDR3 length is 13 residues. Germline CDR1 is SQVTM and CDR2 is ANQGSEA. The CDR3: CSVERTGGSEQYF. The CDR3 nucleotides read TGCAGCGTTGAAAGGACAGGGGGCTCCGAGCAGTACTTC.

The chain joins TRBV6-6 to TRBJ1-5; no clear D gene. The CDR3 totals 13 residues. The V end was cut by 6 bases, the J end by 7 bases, with 13 bases between. Germline lookup yields CDR1 MNHNY and CDR2 SVGAGI (reference sequence). CDR3 nucleotides: TGTGCCAGCAGCGACGACCGAACGCAGCCCCAGCATTTT. This codes for CASSDDRTQPQHF.

The chain employs TRBV7-6 and TRBJ1-1; TRBD1 is a possible D gene (6 bases). Per the germline V gene, CDR1 is SGHVS and CDR2 is FNYEAQ. The V end lost 6 bases, the J end lost 6 bases, and 14 bases lay between the germline ends. CDR3 length: 13 amino acids. This CDR3 reads CASSQTGPPEAFF. The CDR3 DNA is TGTGCCAGCAGTCAAACAGGGCCCCCTGAAGCTTTCTTT.

The chain joins TRBV3-1 to TRBJ2-3; D is unresolved. V was clipped by 6 bases and J by 5 bases, with 15 bases between them. The CDR3 is made up of 14 amino acids. Germline loops: CDR1 LGHDT, CDR2 YNNKEL (reference sequence). CDR3 bases: TGTGCCAGCAGACCGGCCCCCTACGAAGATACGCAGTATTTT. Protein product: CASRPAPYEDTQYF.

CDR3 nucleotide sequence: TGTGCCAGCAGCTTAGTAAGGCTAGCGGACAATGAGCAGTTCTTC. Protein product: CASSLVRLADNEQFF. The chain couples TRBV7-9 to TRBJ2-1; 7 nucleotides align to TRBD2. Germline loops: CDR1 SEHNR, CDR2 FQNEAQ (reference sequence). This CDR3 comprises 15 residues. The V gene end was trimmed by 1 base and the J gene end by 5 bases; junction bases not matched to a gene: 5.

The V and J genes are TRBV10-3 and TRBJ1-5; D is possibly TRBD1 (6 bases). With 0 bases removed from V and 7 bases from J, the gap between germline ends came to 13 bases. There are 15 residues in the CDR3. Germline CDR1 ENHRY, CDR2 SYGVKD. DNA for the CDR3: TGTGCCATCAGTGAGTCGTCAGGGGCCGGACAGCCCCAGCATTTT. Translation: CAISESSGAGQPQHF.

The rearrangement links TRBV18 to TRBJ2-3; D may correspond to TRBD1 or TRBD2 (6 bases each). Germline assignment: CDR1 KGHSH and CDR2 LQKENI. CDR3 size: 16 residues. Trimming shortened V by 3 bases and J by 2 bases, and 15 bases separated the two germline ends. The CDR3: CASSPGASEHTDTQYF. The CDR3 DNA reads as TGTGCCAGCTCACCGGGGGCTAGCGAGCACACAGATACGCAGTATTTT. Combining the CDR3 with reference TRBV18 and TRBJ2-3 gives the whole variable domain NAGVMQNPRHLVRRRGQEARLRCSPMKGHSHVYWYRQLPEEGLKFMVYLQKENIIDESGMPKERFSAEFPKEGPSILRIQQVVRGDSAAYFCASSPGASEHTDTQYFGPGTRLTVL.

Concerning this clonotype itself: The junction departs from germline at one end; a sequencing error may be responsible. The J gene is TRBJ2-3, the V gene TRBV7-3, with TRBD2 identical over 7 bases. Germline V gives CDR1 SGHTA, CDR2 FQGTGA. The length of the CDR3 is 15 residues. The CDR3 DNA is TGTGCCAGCAGCCTAAGCGGGGCGGCGGAAGATACGCGGTATTTT. Translation: CASSLSGAAEDTRYF.

This clonotype was seen a handful of times. This sequence joins TRBV29-1 and TRBJ2-1; 10 positions agree with TRBD2. With V trimmed by 7 bases and J by 4 bases, 7 bases remained unmatched. Germline values: CDR1 SQVTM, CDR2 ANQGSEA. The CDR3 totals 14 residues. The CDR3 region has the DNA TGCAGCGGGGATATAGCGGGGGGTTACAATGAGCAGTTCTTC. The encoded protein is CSGDIAGGYNEQFF.

The chain uses TRBV12-3 or TRBV12-4 and TRBJ2-4; 9 bases align to TRBD1. This CDR3 region has 15 residues. V shed 6 bases, J shed 9 bases, and the junction held 12 bases outside the gene matches. The CDR3: CASSPLTGGVSIQYF. In DNA form, the CDR3 reads TGTGCCAGCAGCCCATTGACAGGGGGAGTAAGCATTCAGTACTTC.

The genes are TRBV12-3 or TRBV12-4 and TRBJ2-3, with D perhaps matching TRBD2 (6 bases). Trimming cost V 10 bases and J 3 bases, with 11 bases left between them. The CDR3 covers 12 residues. The CDR3 protein is CATRGLTDTQYF. The CDR3 DNA is TGTGCCACCCGGGGGTTAACAGATACGCAGTATTTT.

This clonotype was seen only a few times. The chain uses TRBV9 and TRBJ2-3; TRBD2 matches 7 bases. The CDR3 totals 17 residues. Germline CDR1 and CDR2: SGDLS and YYNGEE. V lost 0 bases, J lost 7 bases, and 14 bases stayed unmatched. CDR3 nucleotide sequence: TGTGCCAGCAGCGTAGGTCTAGCGGTACCGGGTAGGAATACGCAGTATTTT. Protein sequence: CASSVGLAVPGRNTQYF.

This chain joins TRBV18 and TRBJ2-5, with 12 bases fitting TRBD2. V lost 4 bases to trimming and J lost 5 bases; unmatched junction nucleotides: 8. Germline CDR1 is KGHSH and CDR2 is LQKENI. The CDR3 consists of 16 residues. This CDR3 is CASSQWTSGNRETQYF. CDR3 nucleotide sequence: TGTGCCAGCTCACAGTGGACTAGCGGGAACCGGGAGACCCAGTACTTC.

This clonotype showed up just a few times. Germline is not matched at one junction end, which may reflect a read error. V and J are TRBV29-1 and TRBJ1-2, with D hard to call. Germline V gene data show CDR1 as SQVTM and CDR2 as ANQGSEA. The CDR3 sequence is 12 residues long. The CDR3 region is CSVEPTDYGCTF. CDR3 nucleotide sequence: TGCAGCGTTGAGCCCACGGACTATGGCTGCACCTTC.

This clonotype has only a few counts. V and J are TRBV6-5 and TRBJ1-2; D may be TRBD1 (6 bases). Trimming took 2 bases from V and 8 from J, leaving 12 bases between them. Germline values: CDR1 MNHEY, CDR2 SVGAGI. The CDR3 is made up of 13 amino acids. CDR3 sequence reads: CASSYPGTKGYTF. CDR3 DNA sequence: TGTGCCAGCAGTTACCCTGGGACAAAAGGCTACACCTTC.

About this clonotype: The junction does not match germline at one end; this may be a read error. The chain employs TRBV12-3 or TRBV12-4 and TRBJ1-4; 7 bases are a match to TRBD1. CDR3 length: 14 residues. As DNA, the CDR3 is TGTGCCAGCAGGTCGACAGGGACTAAAGAAAAACGGTTTTTT. Its translation is CASRSTGTKEKRFF.

The chain couples TRBV12-3 or TRBV12-4 to TRBJ2-5; 8 bases are shared with TRBD1. The tail of the sequence fits TRBJ2-7 better, so the J call may be wrong. This CDR3 region has 15 residues. CDR3 sequence: CASSAPRDRPLEQYF. The CDR3, as DNA: TGTGCCAGCAGCGCCCCCCGGGACAGGCCCCTCGAGCAGTACTTC.

The chain links TRBV20-1 to TRBJ1-5; D not resolved. The CDR3 spans 13 residues. Trimming left V 2 bases short and J 3 bases short, with 8 bases between. Germline-derived CDR1 and CDR2 are DFQATT and SNEGSKA (reference sequence). The CDR3 coding sequence is TGCAGTGCTAGATCTACGGACAATCAGCCCCAGCATTTT. Translated: CSARSTDNQPQHF.

This clonotype was recorded a few times. The chain couples TRBV29-1 to TRBJ2-3; unclear D gene. CDR3 length: 13 residues. The V gene lost 6 bases and the J gene lost 2 bases, with 12 bases spanning the gap. From germline, CDR1 is SQVTM and CDR2 ANQGSEA. The DNA for the CDR3 is TGCAGCGTGGGGTTGACGGTCACAGATACGCAGTATTTT. Translated, it gives CSVGLTVTDTQYF.

The chain uses TRBV29-1 and TRBJ2-4; 8 bases agree with TRBD2. Per germline, CDR1 SQVTM and CDR2 ANQGSEA. The CDR3 runs 15 residues. V lost 7 bases to trimming and J lost 0 bases; unmatched junction nucleotides: 8. This CDR3 is CSAFGGALAKNIQYF. In DNA form, the CDR3 reads TGCAGCGCTTTCGGGGGGGCCCTAGCCAAAAACATTCAGTACTTC.

This clonotype was counted between two and nine times. CDR3 sequence: CASIREQYF. The CDR3 region has the DNA TGTGCCAGCATTAGGGAGCAGTACTTC. The rearrangement uses TRBV28 and TRBJ2-5, with D possibly being TRBD2 (5 bases). Trimming left V 7 bases short and J 11 bases short, with 8 bases between. The CDR3 is 9 residues long. The germline V gene has CDR1 MDHEN and CDR2 SYDVKM.